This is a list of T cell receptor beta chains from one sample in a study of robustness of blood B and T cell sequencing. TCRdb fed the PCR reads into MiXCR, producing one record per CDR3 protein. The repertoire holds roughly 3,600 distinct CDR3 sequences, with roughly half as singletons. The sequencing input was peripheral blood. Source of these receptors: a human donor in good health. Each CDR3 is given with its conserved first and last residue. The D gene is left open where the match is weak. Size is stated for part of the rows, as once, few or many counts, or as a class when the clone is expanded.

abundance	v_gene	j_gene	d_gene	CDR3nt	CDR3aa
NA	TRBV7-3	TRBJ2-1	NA	TGTGCCAGCAGCTTAACCAGTTACAATGAGCAGTTCTTC	CASSLTSYNEQFF
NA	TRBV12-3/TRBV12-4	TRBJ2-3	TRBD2	TGTGCCAGCAGTCGAATATCTAGCGGGGGGGCAGATACGCAGTATTTT	CASSRISSGGADTQYF
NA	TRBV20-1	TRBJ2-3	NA	TGCAGTGCGTTCCGGGACACAGATACGCAGTATTTT	CSAFRDTDTQYF
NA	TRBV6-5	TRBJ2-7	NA	TGTGCCAGCAGTTACTCGCGGGGAAGTCTTCTAGCCTTCTTC	CASSYSRGSLLAFF
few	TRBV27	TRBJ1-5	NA	TGTGCCAGCAGCCCCGGGACAAGCAATCAGCCCCAGCATTTT	CASSPGTSNQPQHF
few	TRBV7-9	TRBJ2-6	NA	TGTGCCGGTACAGGGCAGAGCTCGATGGGGGCCAACGTCCTGACTTTC	CAGTGQSSMGANVLTF
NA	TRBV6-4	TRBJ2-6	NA	TGTGCCAGCAGTGACTCAGCGGCCTCTGGGGCCAACGTCCTGACTTTC	CASSDSAASGANVLTF
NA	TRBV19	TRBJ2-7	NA	TGTGCCAGTAGTATGACCGGGGCCGCCTACGAGCAGTACTTC	CASSMTGAAYEQYF
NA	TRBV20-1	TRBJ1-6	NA	TGCAGTGCTAGAGATGGGCAGTCCTATAATTCACCCCTCCACTTT	CSARDGQSYNSPLHF
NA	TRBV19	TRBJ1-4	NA	TGTGCCAGTAGTATGGCGGCCTCGGGAAAACTGTTTTTT	CASSMAASGKLFF
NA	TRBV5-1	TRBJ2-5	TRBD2	TGCGCCAGCAGCTTGGGCGGGGGATCACAAGAGACCCAGTACTTC	CASSLGGGSQETQYF
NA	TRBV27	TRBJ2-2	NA	TGTGCCAGCAGTTTAAGCACTAACACCGGGGAGCTGTTTTTT	CASSLSTNTGELFF
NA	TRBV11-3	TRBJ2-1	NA	TGTGCCAGCAGCTTCCGGACCATCAATGAGCAGTTCTTC	CASSFRTINEQFF
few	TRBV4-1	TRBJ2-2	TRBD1	TGCGCCAGCAGCCTCGGACAGGGTCGGTATCGCGGGGAGCTGTTTTTT	CASSLGQGRYRGELFF
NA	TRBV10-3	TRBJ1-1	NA	TGTGCCATCAGTGAGTCGGTGGGTCATCCGAACACTGAAGCTTTCTTT	CAISESVGHPNTEAFF
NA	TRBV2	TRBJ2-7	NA	TGTGCCAGCAGTCAAACAGGGTTTTTGAAGTACGAGCAGTACTTC	CASSQTGFLKYEQYF
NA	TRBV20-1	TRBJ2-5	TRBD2	TGCAGTGCTAGCCCGATCGGTATAGCGGGGGGGACCCAGTACTTC	CSASPIGIAGGTQYF
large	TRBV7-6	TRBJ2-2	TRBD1	TGTGCCAGCAGCTCCGACAGGGCCGGGGAGCTGTTTTTT	CASSSDRAGELFF
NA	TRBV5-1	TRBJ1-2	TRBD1	TGCGCCAGCAGCTTGAGGTTCGGACAGGGGAACGGCTATGGCTACACCTTC	CASSLRFGQGNGYGYTF
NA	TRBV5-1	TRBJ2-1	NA	TGCGCCAGCAGCTTGGGGGGCGGAAGCTTCAATGAGCAGTTCTTC	CASSLGGGSFNEQFF
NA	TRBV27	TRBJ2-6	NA	TGTGCCAGCGGGAAGGCAGCCGTTATCTCTGGGGCCAACGTCCTGACTTTC	CASGKAAVISGANVLTF
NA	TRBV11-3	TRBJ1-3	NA	TGTGCCAGCAGCTTAGTGATTGGAAACACCATATATTTT	CASSLVIGNTIYF
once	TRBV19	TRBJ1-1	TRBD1	TGTGCCAGTCAAGCGGGCTACAGGGGCAACACTGAAGCTTTCTTT	CASQAGYRGNTEAFF
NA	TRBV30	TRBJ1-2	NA	TGTGCCTGGAACATCGGGGGAGTTTATGGCTACACCTTC	CAWNIGGVYGYTF
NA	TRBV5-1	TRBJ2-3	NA	TGCGCCAGCAGCTTGGGGACGGAGAGCACAGATACGCAGTATTTT	CASSLGTESTDTQYF
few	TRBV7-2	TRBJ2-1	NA	TGTGCCAGCAGCTTAGCCCAGGCTAGGAATGAGCAGTTCTTC	CASSLAQARNEQFF
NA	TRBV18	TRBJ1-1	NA	TGTGCCAGCTCGGGGACATCGAACACTGAAGCTTTCTTT	CASSGTSNTEAFF
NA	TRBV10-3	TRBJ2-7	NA	TGTGCCATCAGTGAGACAAACTACGAGCAGTACTTC	CAISETNYEQYF
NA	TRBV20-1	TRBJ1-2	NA	TGCAGTGCTATCCCGGGACACGGGTTTGGCTACACCTTC	CSAIPGHGFGYTF